Each of the 22 T cell receptor beta chains below was sequenced from the same sample in a study of pediatric ulcerative colitis. Using immunoSEQ multiplex PCR, the repertoire was profiled, and TCRdb retains in-frame clones only, with some absent. The sample holds 60,000 to 75,000 clones, around 80% seen once. Sequencing used blood. Source of these receptors: a boy younger than 18 with moderate ulcerative colitis.

The chain carries TRBV5-4 and TRBJ2-5, with a tentative D call TRBD2 (7 bases). V was pared by 4 bases and J by 8 bases, with 15 bases between. Per germline, CDR1 SGHNT and CDR2 YYREEE (reference sequence). The CDR3 has 13 residues. CDR3 sequence: CASSRGGLRTQYF. CDR3 DNA sequence: TGTGCCAGCAGCCGCGGGGGCCTCCGCACCCAGTACTTC.

V is TRBV27 and J is TRBJ1-5; D is ambiguous. The CDR3 spans 14 residues. V lost 5 bases and J lost 6, with 14 bases in between. Germline loops: CDR1 MNHEY, CDR2 SMNVEV (reference sequence). The CDR3 protein is CASSRQGIGQPQHF. CDR3 DNA: TGTGCCAGCAGTCGACAAGGGATCGGTCAGCCCCAGCATTTT.

DNA for the CDR3: TGTGCCAGCAGCTTAAGGACAGGGTTAGGAGAAAAACTGTTTTTT. It specifies CASSLRTGLGEKLFF. The chain carries TRBV7-8 and TRBJ1-4, with TRBD1 identical over 8 bases. The CDR3 is made up of 15 amino acids. Germline values: CDR1 SGHVS, CDR2 FQNEAQ. The V segment lost 2 bases and the J segment 8 bases; nucleotides outside the gene matches: 7.

J is TRBJ2-7 and V is TRBV19; TRBD1 aligns across 10 bases. From germline, CDR1 is LNHDA and CDR2 SQIVND (reference sequence). The CDR3 sequence is 16 residues long. V shed 3 bases, J shed 5 bases, and the junction held 10 bases outside the gene matches. CDR3 region: CASSMIGTGVVNEQYF. In nucleotides, the CDR3 is TGTGCCAGTAGTATGATAGGGACAGGGGTCGTAAACGAGCAGTACTTC. The full variable domain, completed using reference TRBV19 and TRBJ2-7, is DGGITQSPKYLFRKEGQNVTLSCEQNLNHDAMYWYRQDPGQGLRLIYYSQIVNDFQKGDIAEGYSVSREKKESFPLTVTSAQKNPTAFYLCASSMIGTGVVNEQYFGPGTRLTVT.

The chain couples TRBV10-1 to TRBJ1-3, with 9 bases fitting TRBD1. J was trimmed by 3 bases and V by 7 bases; bases with no gene match: 10. The CDR3 sequence is 16 residues long. Germline V gene sequence: CDR1 WNHNN, CDR2 SYGVQD (reference sequence). CDR3 sequence (DNA): TGCGCCAGCACCCAACAGGGGGCGCAAGGTGGAAACACCATATATTTT. Its protein is CASTQQGAQGGNTIYF.

V usage is TRBV11-3 and J usage is TRBJ2-1; D possibly corresponds to TRBD2 (5 bases). Trimming stripped 1 base from V and 8 bases from J, with 12 bases between. The CDR3 sequence is 14 residues long. The germline CDR1 and CDR2 sequences are SGHNT and YENEEA. CDR3 bases: TGTGCCAGCAGCTTAGGGGGAGAGGTCCATGAGCAGTTCTTC. Protein sequence: CASSLGGEVHEQFF.

The chain carries TRBV2 and TRBJ1-1, with 9 bases fitting TRBD1. The CDR3 length is 15 residues. V lost 5 bases and J lost 0; bases outside the gene matches: 4. Germline V gene data show CDR1 as SNHLY and CDR2 as FYNNEI. The CDR3 nucleotides are TGTGCCAGCAGTTACAGGGGGCGCCTGAACACTGAAGCTTTCTTT. Translated, it gives CASSYRGRLNTEAFF.

V and J are TRBV18 and TRBJ1-2; D possibly corresponds to TRBD1 (5 bases). Trimming took 0 bases from V and 4 from J, leaving 18 bases between them. Germline CDR1 reads KGHSH; CDR2 reads LQKENI. This CDR3 spans 17 amino acids. The CDR3 sequence: CASSPPGPQSSFYGYTF. The CDR3 DNA sequence: TGTGCCAGCTCACCACCGGGACCGCAATCGAGCTTCTATGGCTACACCTTC.

The genes are TRBV7-6 and TRBJ2-5; no firm D call. V was clipped by 5 bases and J by 5 bases, with 6 bases between them. CDR3 length: 11 amino acids. CDR1 and CDR2 from the germline V gene are SGHVS and FNYEAQ. CDR3 nucleotides: TGTGCCAGCAGCCGCCGGGAGACCCAGTACTTC. Amino acid sequence: CASSRRETQYF.

This clone turned up a few times. The rearrangement links TRBV5-1 to TRBJ1-1; D perhaps matches TRBD1 (6 bases). The V end lost 1 base, the J end lost 5 bases, and 18 bases lay between the germline ends. Per the germline V gene, CDR1 is SGHRS and CDR2 is YFSETQ. CDR3 size: 16 residues. The CDR3 nucleotides are TGCGCCAGCAGCTTGTATTGGTCAGGGGATTTTACTGAAGCTTTCTTT. This encodes CASSLYWSGDFTEAFF.

The rearrangement joins TRBV5-1 to TRBJ2-7, with 8 bases aligning to TRBD2. The germline V gene encodes CDR1 SGHRS and CDR2 YFSETQ. The trim removed 5 bases at V and 6 bases at J, leaving 7 bases unmatched. The CDR3 consists of 13 residues. The CDR3 DNA reads as TGCGCCAGCAGTGCGGGGGGCCGGGGCGAGCAGTACTTC. Protein: CASSAGGRGEQYF.

The gene calls are TRBV5-1 and TRBJ2-5; D is unclear. CDR3 size: 12 residues. The germline gives CDR1 SGHRS, CDR2 YFSETQ. V gave up 1 base and J gave up 11 bases, with 12 bases separating them. The CDR3 DNA is TGCGCCAGCAGCTTGCGAGTCTCGAGACAGTACTTC. Translated, it gives CASSLRVSRQYF.

The CDR3 sequence is CASSQDGQAEETQYF. The DNA for the CDR3 is TGTGCCAGCAGCCAAGATGGGCAGGCTGAAGAGACCCAGTACTTC. The chain carries TRBV4-2 and TRBJ2-5; D is unresolved. The germline V gene has CDR1 LGHNA and CDR2 YNFKEQ. The CDR3 runs 15 residues. Between the trimmed V and J ends, which lost 0 bases and 3 bases, there was a span of 11 bases.

The rearrangement uses TRBV9 and TRBJ1-2; maybe TRBD1 (5 bases). CDR3 length: 14 amino acids. Germline values: CDR1 SGDLS, CDR2 YYNGEE. V shed 1 base and J shed 2 bases, with 9 bases lying between them. CDR3: CASSVFRGNYGYTF. As DNA, the CDR3 is TGTGCCAGCAGCGTATTTCGGGGGAACTATGGCTACACCTTC.

V and J are TRBV7-9 and TRBJ1-3; D is ambiguous. The CDR3 runs 16 residues. Germline assignment: CDR1 SEHNR and CDR2 FQNEAQ (reference sequence). The ends were cut back, 5 bases at V and 0 bases at J, with 14 bases in the middle. The CDR3 sequence: CASSMWQDSSGNTIYF. The CDR3 bases are TGTGCCAGCAGCATGTGGCAGGATAGCTCTGGAAACACCATATATTTT.

The chain recombines TRBV10-1 with TRBJ1-1, with 9 bases fitting TRBD1. Germline V lookup: CDR1 WNHNN, CDR2 SYGVQD (reference sequence). J lost 3 bases, V lost 5 bases, and 10 bases had no gene match. This CDR3 contains 16 residues. The CDR3 region is CASSLHPDRGHTEAFF. In DNA, the CDR3 is TGCGCCAGCAGTTTACACCCGGACAGGGGACACACTGAAGCTTTCTTT.

This clone appeared a single time. The V and J genes are TRBV5-5 and TRBJ1-5, with 10 positions matching TRBD1. This CDR3 has 14 amino acids. Germline lookup yields CDR1 SGHKS and CDR2 YYEKEE (reference sequence). The ends lost 4 bases at V and 7 bases at J; junction bases unmatched: 5. Written as DNA, the CDR3 is TGTGCCAGCAGCCTGACAGGGGGCGGGCAGCCCCAGCATTTT. Residues: CASSLTGGGQPQHF.

The chain uses TRBV9 and TRBJ1-1; TRBD1 agrees at 7 bases. CDR1 SGDLS and CDR2 YYNGEE come from the germline V gene. This CDR3 is built from 15 residues. V lost 0 bases and J lost 6; bases outside the gene matches: 8. CDR3 in amino acids: CASSVGSTGAAEAFF. Here the CDR3 DNA reads TGTGCCAGCAGCGTAGGCTCTACAGGGGCCGCTGAAGCTTTCTTT.

The chain uses TRBV4-3 and TRBJ2-2; the D call may be TRBD1 or TRBD2 (6 bases each). Trimming cost V 0 bases and J 5 bases, with 19 bases left between them. Germline lookup yields CDR1 LGHNA and CDR2 YSLEER. The CDR3 consists of 18 residues. CDR3 nucleotides: TGCGCCAGCAGCCAAGATATCCGGGGGCTAACGAGGACCGGGGAGCTGTTTTTT. Protein sequence: CASSQDIRGLTRTGELFF.

J is TRBJ1-1 and V is TRBV19, with TRBD1 as a possible D gene (5 bases). The CDR3 extends over 14 amino acids. The V gene lost 10 bases and the J gene lost 0 bases, with 15 bases spanning the gap. Per germline, CDR1 LNHDA and CDR2 SQIVND (reference sequence). The CDR3 nucleotides are TGTGCCACCCGGTTTGGGGCAATGAACACTGAAGCTTTCTTT. Translated, it gives CATRFGAMNTEAFF.

The chain is built from TRBV5-4 and TRBJ2-5, with no clear D. In germline, CDR1 is SGHNT, CDR2 YYREEE (reference sequence). With 2 bases removed from V and 3 bases from J, the gap between germline ends came to 2 bases. This CDR3 contains 11 residues. The CDR3 region is CASSFEETQYF. CDR3 nucleotides: TGTGCCAGCAGCTTCGAAGAGACCCAGTACTTC.

The chain joins TRBV4-3 to TRBJ1-4; D perhaps matches TRBD1 (5 bases). In germline, CDR1 is LGHNA, CDR2 YSLEER. The germline V and J ends were trimmed by 2 bases and 8 bases, with 12 bases remaining between them. The CDR3 length is 14 residues. The CDR3 loop reads CASSQRGRSEKLFF. The DNA of the CDR3 is TGCGCCAGCAGCCAAAGGGGACGGAGCGAAAAACTGTTTTTT.